The next 24 T cell receptor beta chains were all read from a single sample in a study of OX40 agonist ivuxolimab in advanced cancers. The repertoire was sequenced with immunoSEQ multiplex PCR; TCRdb's copy has only in-frame clones and lacks some. The table has 70,000 or so clones, more than 70% seen once. Material: CD4+ or CD8+ T cells sorted from blood, obtained in a trial of the OX40 agonist ivuxolimab. The receptors derive from an adult with an advanced solid tumor such as melanoma, head and neck, liver or kidney cancer.

The rearrangement uses TRBV19 and TRBJ1-2, with a possible D match to TRBD1 (6 bases). The CDR3 contains 15 residues. Germline V lookup: CDR1 LNHDA, CDR2 SQIVND (reference sequence). V lost 10 bases, J lost 3 bases, and 21 bases lay in between. The CDR3: CATQAGQGPYYGYTF. In nucleotides, the CDR3 is TGTGCCACCCAGGCGGGACAAGGTCCATACTATGGCTACACCTTC.

This chain joins TRBV5-1 and TRBJ1-4; the D is unclear. Germline loops: CDR1 SGHRS, CDR2 YFSETQ. The CDR3 runs to 15 residues. V dropped 2 bases and J dropped 0 bases, with 8 bases sitting between them. CDR3 coding DNA: TGCGCCAGCAGCTTAAACACTGCAACTAATGAAAAACTGTTTTTT. As protein: CASSLNTATNEKLFF.

V is TRBV19 and J is TRBJ2-7; TRBD1 is a possible D gene (5 bases). In germline, CDR1 is LNHDA, CDR2 SQIVND (reference sequence). The CDR3 spans 15 residues. The V end lost 6 bases, the J end lost 0 bases, and 15 bases lay between the germline ends. The CDR3, as DNA: TGTGCCAGTAGATATGACAGACTTGGCTCCTACGAGCAGTACTTC. Protein product: CASRYDRLGSYEQYF.

For this clone: This sample also contains other DNA sequences that code for the same CDR3. The chain couples TRBV6-6 to TRBJ2-3; D not resolved. This CDR3 comprises 15 residues. CDR1 and CDR2 (germline): MNHNY, SVGAGI (reference sequence). Trimming stripped 5 bases from V and 2 bases from J, with 14 bases between. The CDR3 loop is CASSGPLGNTDTQYF. CDR3 in DNA: TGTGCCAGCAGTGGGCCTTTAGGGAACACAGATACGCAGTATTTT.

The chain combines TRBV6-9 with TRBJ2-3; D is unresolved. V lost 5 bases and J 0 bases, leaving 6 bases between the germline ends. The CDR3 sequence is 13 residues long. Germline CDR1 and CDR2: MNHGY and SVAAGI. CDR3 DNA sequence: TGTGCCAGCAGTATGGACAGCACAGATACGCAGTATTTT. Its protein is CASSMDSTDTQYF.

The genes are TRBV7-2 and TRBJ2-3; 11 nucleotides line up with TRBD2. V trimming: 3 bases; J trimming: 3 bases; junction bases outside the gene matches: 8. This CDR3 region has 17 residues. From germline, CDR1 is SGHTA and CDR2 FQGNSA. The CDR3 sequence is CASSLASSGRFTDTQYF. DNA for the CDR3: TGTGCCAGCAGCTTGGCCTCTAGCGGGAGGTTTACAGATACGCAGTATTTT.

The gene calls are TRBV11-2 and TRBJ2-7; tentatively, D is TRBD1 (5 bases). Trimming pared 5 bases from V and 3 bases from J, leaving 20 bases between. CDR3 length: 16 residues. Germline V gives CDR1 SGHAT, CDR2 FQNNGV. CDR3 sequence (DNA): TGTGCCAGCAGCCCACGCTGGACAACCTTAAGCTACGAGCAGTACTTC. Protein product: CASSPRWTTLSYEQYF.

This CDR3 reads CASSIDLSGGRTDTQYF. The CDR3 nucleotides are TGTGCCAGTAGTATAGATCTCAGCGGGGGGCGGACAGATACGCAGTATTTT. This chain joins TRBV19 and TRBJ2-3; 9 nucleotides line up with TRBD2. Per germline, CDR1 LNHDA and CDR2 SQIVND (reference sequence). The CDR3 length is 17 residues. The V and J ends lost 0 bases and 3 bases, in that order; junction bases with no gene match: 7.

The gene calls are TRBV28 and TRBJ1-2; TRBD1 might be the D (6 bases). Germline V gene sequence: CDR1 MDHEN, CDR2 SYDVKM. V lost 5 bases and J 6 bases, leaving 19 bases between the germline ends. The CDR3 is 15 amino acids. In DNA, the CDR3 is TGTGCCAGCAGTCCCTCCTGGACAGTCGGAAATGGCTACACCTTC. Protein product: CASSPSWTVGNGYTF.

V and J are TRBV11-1 and TRBJ2-2; the match to TRBD1 covers 8 bases. This CDR3 region has 18 residues. Losses at the gene ends were 5 bases for V and 6 bases for J; bases not matched to a gene: 17. CDR1 is SGHAT and CDR2 is FQDESV in the germline V gene (reference sequence). DNA of the CDR3: TGTGCCAGCAGCCTGGCGAATCCAGGACAGGGTGAACCCGGGGAGCTGTTTTTT. Translating it yields CASSLANPGQGEPGELFF. Full variable domain (missing parts from reference TRBV11-1 and TRBJ2-2): EAEVAQSPRYKITEKSQAVAFWCDPISGHATLYWYRQILGQGPELLVQFQDESVVDDSQLPKDRFSAERLKGVDSTLKIQPAELGDSAMYLCASSLANPGQGEPGELFFGEGSRLTVL.

The gene calls are TRBV6-1 and TRBJ2-7, with a possible D match to TRBD1 (5 bases). This CDR3 region has 13 residues. Germline V gene data show CDR1 as MNHNS and CDR2 as SASEGT. Trimming shortened V by 10 bases and J by 4 bases, and 17 bases separated the two germline ends. The CDR3 bases are TGTGCCACCCCAGGGTTGTGGGAATACGAGCAGTACTTC. Encoded protein: CATPGLWEYEQYF.

CDR3 loop: CASSLEGTITYEQYF. In nucleotides, the CDR3 is TGTGCCAGCAGCTTGGAAGGGACCATTACCTACGAGCAGTACTTC. J is TRBJ2-7 and V is TRBV5-8; D is perhaps TRBD1 or TRBD2 (5 bases each). V was shortened by 0 bases and J by 2 bases, with 12 bases between the two germline ends. The CDR3 spans 15 residues. Germline CDR1 is SGHTS and CDR2 is YDEGEE.

The genes are TRBV2 and TRBJ1-1; D is possibly TRBD1 (6 bases). The V gene lost 4 bases and the J gene lost 5 bases, with 14 bases spanning the gap. CDR3 length equals 14 residues. Germline V CDR1 and CDR2: SNHLY, FYNNEI. The chain's CDR3 is CASSVEGGGTEAFF. The CDR3 region has the DNA TGTGCCAGCAGTGTTGAGGGGGGCGGGACTGAAGCTTTCTTT.

This chain links TRBV6-4 with TRBJ2-7; TRBD2 matches at 10 bases. J gave up 2 bases and V 3 bases, and 4 bases lay outside the gene matches. Looked up from germline, CDR1 is MRHNA and CDR2 is SNTAGT. The CDR3 extends over 15 amino acids. The CDR3 DNA is TGTGCCAGCAGTGAAAGGAGCGGGAGGGCCTACGAGCAGTACTTC. The encoded protein is CASSERSGRAYEQYF.

V is TRBV6-5 and J is TRBJ2-3, with TRBD1 identical over 8 bases. Germline V gene data show CDR1 as MNHEY and CDR2 as SVGAGI. The CDR3 covers 14 residues. With 6 bases clipped from V and 6 bases from J, the junction kept 8 bases outside the gene matches. The CDR3 DNA follows: TGTGCCAGCAGACCTACAGGGGGAAGGGATACGCAGTATTTT. It is translated as CASRPTGGRDTQYF.

The chain couples TRBV14 to TRBJ2-7, with D maybe TRBD1 (6 bases). The CDR3 has 15 residues. Germline CDR1 and CDR2: SGHDN and FVKESK. V was trimmed by 4 bases and J by 2 bases, leaving 15 bases between them. CDR3 DNA: TGTGCCAGCAGCCGACAGGACCCAGGGGCCTACGAGCAGTACTTC. It specifies CASSRQDPGAYEQYF.

The J gene is TRBJ2-1, the V gene TRBV27, with 12 bases fitting TRBD1. This CDR3 is built from 15 residues. J gave up 9 bases and V 6 bases, and 9 bases lay outside the gene matches. CDR1 is MNHEY, CDR2 SMNVEV, per germline (reference sequence). CDR3: CASRTTGTGGGEQFF. In DNA, the CDR3 is TGTGCCAGCAGGACAACCGGGACAGGGGGCGGTGAGCAGTTCTTC.

This chain links TRBV5-4 with TRBJ2-7; 11 bases match TRBD2. V gave up 4 bases and J gave up 6 bases; unmatched junction bases: 6. Germline V gene sequence: CDR1 SGHNT, CDR2 YYREEE (reference sequence). The CDR3 spans 14 residues. The CDR3 DNA sequence: TGTGCCAGCAGCGATAGCGGGAGGGCCGCCGAGCAGTACTTC. This encodes CASSDSGRAAEQYF.

This clone occurred a few times. The CDR3 coding sequence is TGTGCCAGCGGCCGTGTGGGAGATACGCAGTATTTT. Protein product: CASGRVGDTQYF. The rearrangement uses TRBV9 and TRBJ2-3; D gene uncertain. V dropped 7 bases and J dropped 5 bases, with 11 bases sitting between them. Germline CDR1 is SGDLS and CDR2 is YYNGEE. The CDR3 is 12 amino acids.

This clone has only one observation. The V call is TRBV18, the J call TRBJ1-1; no clear D gene. Germline assignment: CDR1 KGHSH and CDR2 LQKENI. The CDR3 is 15 amino acids. V lost 3 bases, J lost 0 bases, and 11 bases lay in between. In nucleotides, the CDR3 is TGTGCCAGCTCACCCACCGTGGAGTTGAACACTGAAGCTTTCTTT. It codes for CASSPTVELNTEAFF. The full variable domain, completed using reference TRBV18 and TRBJ1-1, is NAGVMQNPRHLVRRRGQEARLRCSPMKGHSHVYWYRQLPEEGLKFMVYLQKENIIDESGMPKERFSAEFPKEGPSILRIQQVVRGDSAAYFCASSPTVELNTEAFFGQGTRLTVV.

V and J are TRBV27 and TRBJ1-5, with D perhaps TRBD1 (5 bases). This CDR3 has 17 amino acids. The V end was cut by 6 bases, the J end by 2 bases, with 20 bases between. CDR1 and CDR2 (germline): MNHEY, SMNVEV (reference sequence). CDR3 region: CASSAGTGSRGNQPQHF. For the CDR3, the DNA is TGTGCCAGCAGCGCCGGGACGGGAAGCCGGGGCAATCAGCCCCAGCATTTT.

The V call is TRBV10-2, the J call TRBJ1-5; tentative D call: TRBD1 (5 bases). The CDR3 length is 13 residues. The V gene's germline CDR1 is WSHSY and CDR2 SAAADI. V lost 4 bases, J lost 1 base, and 5 bases lay in between. The CDR3 DNA is TGCGCCAGCAGTGCAGGGAGCAATCAGCCCCAGCATTTT. It translates to CASSAGSNQPQHF.

V usage is TRBV7-8 and J usage is TRBJ2-7; 10 bases are a match to TRBD1. Trimming removed 3 bases from V and 3 bases from J; junction bases left unmatched: 5. This CDR3 spans 15 amino acids. From germline, CDR1 is SGHVS and CDR2 FQNEAQ. CDR3 protein: CASSFLGTGDYEQYF. The CDR3 DNA is TGTGCCAGCAGCTTCCTCGGGACAGGGGACTACGAGCAGTACTTC.

For the CDR3, the DNA is TGTGCCAGCAGCCCCCCTGGCAGCGGGAGGGGGGAGACCCAGTACTTC. This gives the protein CASSPPGSGRGETQYF. The rearrangement links TRBV11-2 to TRBJ2-5, with 10 positions matching TRBD2. After removal of 5 bases from V and 5 bases from J, the junction contained 11 bases not matched to a gene. Germline V CDR1 and CDR2: SGHAT, FQNNGV. CDR3 length: 16 amino acids.